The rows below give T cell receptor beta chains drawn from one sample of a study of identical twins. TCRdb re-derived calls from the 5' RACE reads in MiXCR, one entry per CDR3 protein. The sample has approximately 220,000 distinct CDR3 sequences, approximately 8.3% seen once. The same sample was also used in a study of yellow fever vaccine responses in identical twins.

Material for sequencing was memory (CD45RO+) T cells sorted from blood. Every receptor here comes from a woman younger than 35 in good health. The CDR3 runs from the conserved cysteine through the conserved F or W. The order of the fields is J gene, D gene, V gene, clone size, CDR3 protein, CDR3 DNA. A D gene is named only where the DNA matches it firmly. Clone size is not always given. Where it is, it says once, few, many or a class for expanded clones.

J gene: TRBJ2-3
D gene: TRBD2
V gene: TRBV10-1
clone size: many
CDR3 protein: CASGPTSGALNTQYF
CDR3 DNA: TGCGCCAGCGGTCCGACTAGCGGGGCCCTCAATACGCAGTATTTT

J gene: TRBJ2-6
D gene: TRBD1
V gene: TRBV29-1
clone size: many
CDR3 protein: CSVGTGDSGANVLTF
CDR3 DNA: TGCAGCGTGGGCACAGGGGACTCTGGGGCCAACGTCCTGACTTTC

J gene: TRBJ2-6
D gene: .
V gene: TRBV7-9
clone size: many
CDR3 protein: CASSYRGRVAGANVLTF
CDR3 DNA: TGTGCCAGCAGCTATAGAGGACGGGTTGCTGGGGCCAACGTCCTGACTTTC

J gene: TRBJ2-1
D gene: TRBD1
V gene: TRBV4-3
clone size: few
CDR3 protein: CASSPGQGVSNEQFF
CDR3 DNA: TGCGCCAGCAGCCCGGGACAGGGAGTCAGCAATGAGCAGTTCTTC

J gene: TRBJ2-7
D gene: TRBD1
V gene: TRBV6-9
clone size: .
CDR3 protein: CASGNSGTASYEQYF
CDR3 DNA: TGTGCCAGCGGGAACTCCGGGACAGCTTCCTACGAGCAGTACTTC

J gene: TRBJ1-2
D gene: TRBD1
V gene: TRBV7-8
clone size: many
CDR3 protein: CASSARTGPYGYTF
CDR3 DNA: TGTGCCAGCAGCGCCAGGACAGGGCCCTATGGCTACACCTTC

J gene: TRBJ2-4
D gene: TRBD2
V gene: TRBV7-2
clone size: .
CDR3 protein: CASSLGRGNIQYF
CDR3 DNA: TGTGCCAGCAGCCTCGGGAGGGGTAACATTCAGTACTTC

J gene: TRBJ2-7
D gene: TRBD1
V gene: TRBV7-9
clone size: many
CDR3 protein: CASSRTGALGEQYF
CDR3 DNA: TGTGCCAGCAGCCGGACAGGGGCACTGGGCGAGCAGTACTTC

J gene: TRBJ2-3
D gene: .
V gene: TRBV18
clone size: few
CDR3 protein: CASSPNEQSDTQYF
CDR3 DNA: TGTGCCAGCTCACCGAATGAGCAATCAGATACGCAGTATTTT

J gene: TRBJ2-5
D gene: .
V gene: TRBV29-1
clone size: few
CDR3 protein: CSVEDLSLTRFKTQYF
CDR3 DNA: TGCAGCGTTGAAGATCTATCCCTTACTAGGTTCAAGACCCAGTACTTC

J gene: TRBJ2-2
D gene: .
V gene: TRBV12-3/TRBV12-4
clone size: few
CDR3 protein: CASSPLGGADTGELFF
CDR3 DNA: TGTGCCAGCAGTCCCCTGGGGGGGGCCGACACCGGGGAGCTGTTTTTT

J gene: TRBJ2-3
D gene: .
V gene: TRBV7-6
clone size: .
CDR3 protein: CASSLGGGVGTDTQYF
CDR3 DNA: TGTGCCAGCAGCTTAGGGGGGGGCGTCGGGACAGATACGCAGTATTTT

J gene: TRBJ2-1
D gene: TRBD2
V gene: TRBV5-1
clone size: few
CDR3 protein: CASSKTSGGDEQFF
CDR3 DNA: TGCGCCAGCAGCAAGACTAGCGGGGGGGATGAGCAGTTCTTC

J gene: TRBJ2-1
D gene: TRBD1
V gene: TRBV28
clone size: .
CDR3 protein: CASSSGDRGRPDEQFF
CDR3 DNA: TGTGCCAGCAGTTCTGGTGACAGGGGGCGCCCCGATGAGCAGTTCTTC

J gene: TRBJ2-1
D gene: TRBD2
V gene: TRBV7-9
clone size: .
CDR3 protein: CASSLTSGLGGGEQFF
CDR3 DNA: TGTGCCAGCAGCTTGACTAGCGGACTTGGGGGAGGTGAGCAGTTCTTC

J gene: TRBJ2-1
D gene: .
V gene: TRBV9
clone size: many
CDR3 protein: CASSVGVDYEQFF
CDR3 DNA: TGTGCCAGCAGCGTTGGGGTAGACTATGAGCAGTTCTTC

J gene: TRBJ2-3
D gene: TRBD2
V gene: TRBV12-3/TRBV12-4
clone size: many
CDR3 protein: CASSSTAGGRSNTQYF
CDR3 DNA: TGTGCCAGCAGTTCAACGGCGGGGGGCCGTAGTAATACGCAGTATTTT

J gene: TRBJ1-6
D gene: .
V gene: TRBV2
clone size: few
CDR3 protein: CASSNRGDSPLHF
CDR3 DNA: TGTGCCAGCAGTAACCGGGGGGATTCACCCCTCCACTTT

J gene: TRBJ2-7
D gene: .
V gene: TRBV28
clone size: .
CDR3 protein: CASNAPYEQYF
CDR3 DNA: TGTGCCAGCAACGCACCCTACGAGCAGTACTTC

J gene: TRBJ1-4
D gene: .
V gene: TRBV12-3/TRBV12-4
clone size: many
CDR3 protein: CASSLLNEKLFF
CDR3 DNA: TGTGCCAGCAGTTTACTAAATGAAAAACTGTTTTTT

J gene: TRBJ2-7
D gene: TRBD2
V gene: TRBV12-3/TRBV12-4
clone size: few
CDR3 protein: CASSGLAAGGWQYF
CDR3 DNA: TGTGCCAGCAGTGGACTAGCGGCCGGGGGATGGCAGTACTTC

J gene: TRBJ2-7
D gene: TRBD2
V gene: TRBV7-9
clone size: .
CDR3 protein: CASRRRGLEGYEQYF
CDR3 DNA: TGTGCCAGCAGACGTAGGGGACTAGAGGGTTACGAGCAGTACTTC

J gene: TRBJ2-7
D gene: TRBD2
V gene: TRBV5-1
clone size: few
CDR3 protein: CASSLVGLANPYEQYF
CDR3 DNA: TGCGCCAGCAGCTTGGTCGGACTAGCCAACCCCTACGAGCAGTACTTC

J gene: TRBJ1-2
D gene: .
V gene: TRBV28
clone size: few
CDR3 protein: CASTALRGVNYGYTF
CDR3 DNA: TGTGCCAGCACCGCGCTTAGGGGGGTAAACTATGGCTACACCTTC

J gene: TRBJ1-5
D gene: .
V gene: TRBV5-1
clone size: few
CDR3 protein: CASSFGGDSQPQHF
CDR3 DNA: TGCGCCAGCAGTTTCGGGGGCGATAGTCAGCCCCAGCATTTT

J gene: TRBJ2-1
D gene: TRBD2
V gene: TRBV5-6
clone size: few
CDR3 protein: CASQQLGGGNEQFF
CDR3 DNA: TGTGCCAGCCAGCAGCTGGGGGGGGGCAATGAGCAGTTCTTC

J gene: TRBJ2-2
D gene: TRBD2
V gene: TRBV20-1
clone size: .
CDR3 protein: CSAGTSLAGELFF
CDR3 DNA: TGCAGTGCAGGGACTAGCCTTGCCGGGGAGCTGTTTTTT

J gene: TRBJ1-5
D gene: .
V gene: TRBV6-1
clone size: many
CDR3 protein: CASSQQYNQPQHF
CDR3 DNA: TGTGCCAGCAGCCAACAGTACAATCAGCCCCAGCATTTT

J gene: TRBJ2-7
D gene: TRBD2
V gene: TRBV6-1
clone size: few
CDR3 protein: CASTVWGGKGLSYEQYF
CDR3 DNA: TGTGCCAGCACCGTTTGGGGGGGGAAGGGATTATCCTACGAGCAGTACTTC

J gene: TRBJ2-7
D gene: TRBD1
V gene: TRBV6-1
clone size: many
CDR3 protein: CASSLGQGEKYF
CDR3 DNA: TGTGCCAGCAGTCTCGGACAGGGCGAAAAGTACTTC

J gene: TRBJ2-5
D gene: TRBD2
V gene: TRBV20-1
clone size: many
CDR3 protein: CSAIRPGGRETQYF
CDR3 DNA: TGCAGTGCCATACGGCCGGGAGGAAGAGAGACCCAGTACTTC

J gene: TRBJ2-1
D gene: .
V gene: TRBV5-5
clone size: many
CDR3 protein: CASSLSPGLGGGNEQFF
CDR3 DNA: TGTGCCAGCAGCTTGAGCCCTGGACTAGGGGGGGGCAATGAGCAGTTCTTC

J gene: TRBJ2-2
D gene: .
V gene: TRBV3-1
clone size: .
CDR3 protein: CASSQRGLGTSTGELFF
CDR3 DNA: TGTGCCAGCAGCCAACGAGGATTAGGGACGTCCACCGGGGAGCTGTTTTTT

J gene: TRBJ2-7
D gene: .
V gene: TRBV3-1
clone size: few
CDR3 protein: CASSPQGPLRAYEQYF
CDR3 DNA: TGTGCCAGCAGCCCCCAAGGGCCACTTAGAGCTTACGAGCAGTACTTC

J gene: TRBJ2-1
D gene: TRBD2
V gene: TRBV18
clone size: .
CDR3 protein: CASSSLADSYNEQFF
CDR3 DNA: TGTGCCAGCTCGTCACTAGCGGACTCCTACAATGAGCAGTTCTTC

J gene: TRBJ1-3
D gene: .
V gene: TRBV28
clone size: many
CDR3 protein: CASRDSSSGNTIYF
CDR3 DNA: TGTGCCAGCAGAGACAGCAGCTCTGGAAACACCATATATTTT

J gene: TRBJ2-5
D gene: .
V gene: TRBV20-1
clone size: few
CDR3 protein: CSAPPVGETQYF
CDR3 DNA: TGCAGTGCTCCCCCGGTGGGGGAGACCCAGTACTTC

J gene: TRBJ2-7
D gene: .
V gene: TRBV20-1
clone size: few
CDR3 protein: CSARQPMGQRGNEQYF
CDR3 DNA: TGCAGTGCTAGACAGCCGATGGGACAACGGGGAAACGAGCAGTACTTC

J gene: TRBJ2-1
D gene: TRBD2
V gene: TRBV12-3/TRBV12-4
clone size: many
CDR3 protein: CASTSDTSGNNEQFF
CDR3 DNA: TGTGCCAGCACCTCGGATACTAGCGGAAACAATGAGCAGTTCTTC

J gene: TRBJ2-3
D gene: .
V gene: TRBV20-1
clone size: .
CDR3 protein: CSATPLVGTDTQYF
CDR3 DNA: TGCAGTGCTACTCCCTTGGTGGGCACAGATACGCAGTATTTT

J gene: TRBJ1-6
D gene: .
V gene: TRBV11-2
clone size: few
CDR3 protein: CASSLGPRNSPLHF
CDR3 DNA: TGTGCCAGCAGCTTAGGGCCCAGAAATTCACCCCTCCACTTT

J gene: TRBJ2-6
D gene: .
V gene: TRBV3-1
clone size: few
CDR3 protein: CASSRRTTYSGANVLTF
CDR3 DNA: TGTGCCAGCAGCCGTCGGACTACCTACTCTGGGGCCAACGTCCTGACTTTC

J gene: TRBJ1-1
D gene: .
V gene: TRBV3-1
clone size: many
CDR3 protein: CASSQDKADTEAFF
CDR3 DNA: TGTGCCAGCAGCCAAGATAAGGCCGACACTGAAGCTTTCTTT

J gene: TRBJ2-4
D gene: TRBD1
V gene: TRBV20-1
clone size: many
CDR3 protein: CSARDQGVGSDIQYF
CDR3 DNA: TGCAGTGCTAGAGATCAGGGGGTAGGGTCGGACATTCAGTACTTC

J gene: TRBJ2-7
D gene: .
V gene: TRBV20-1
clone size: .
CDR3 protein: CSARPIITYEQYF
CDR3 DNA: TGCAGTGCTAGGCCTATTATAACCTACGAGCAGTACTTC

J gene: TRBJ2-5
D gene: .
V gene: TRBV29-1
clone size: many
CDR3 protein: CSVDRVQETQYF
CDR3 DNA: TGCAGCGTTGACAGGGTTCAAGAGACCCAGTACTTC

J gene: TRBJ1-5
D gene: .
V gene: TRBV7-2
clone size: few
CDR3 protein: CASSLYVNQPQHF
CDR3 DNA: TGTGCCAGCAGCTTATATGTCAATCAGCCCCAGCATTTT

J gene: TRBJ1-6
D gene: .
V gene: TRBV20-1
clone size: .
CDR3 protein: CSAGRLNSPLHF
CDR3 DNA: TGCAGTGCTGGCAGATTAAATTCACCCCTCCACTTT

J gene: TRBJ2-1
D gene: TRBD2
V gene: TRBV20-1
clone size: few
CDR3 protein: CSARDMSSGSSYNEQFF
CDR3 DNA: TGCAGTGCTAGAGATATGTCTAGCGGGAGCTCCTACAATGAGCAGTTCTTC

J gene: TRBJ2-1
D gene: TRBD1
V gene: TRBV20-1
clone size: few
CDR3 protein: CSGSAGQEVGEQFF
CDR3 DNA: TGCAGTGGGTCGGCGGGACAGGAGGTCGGTGAGCAGTTCTTC

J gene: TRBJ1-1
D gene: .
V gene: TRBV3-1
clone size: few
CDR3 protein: CASSSGKREAFF
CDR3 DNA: TGTGCCAGCAGCTCCGGGAAAAGGGAAGCTTTCTTT

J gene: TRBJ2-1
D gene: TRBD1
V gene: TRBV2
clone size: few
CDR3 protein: CASRETGGVYNEQFF
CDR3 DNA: TGTGCCAGCAGAGAGACAGGGGGCGTCTACAATGAGCAGTTCTTC

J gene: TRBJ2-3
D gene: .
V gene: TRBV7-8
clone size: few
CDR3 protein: CASSSRPRSTDTQYF
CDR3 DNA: TGTGCCAGCAGCTCCCGCCCCCGGTCGACAGATACGCAGTATTTT

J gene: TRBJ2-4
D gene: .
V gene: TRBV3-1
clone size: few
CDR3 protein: CASSQGGHGAKNIQYF
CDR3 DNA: TGTGCCAGCAGCCAAGGGGGTCACGGGGCCAAAAACATTCAGTACTTC

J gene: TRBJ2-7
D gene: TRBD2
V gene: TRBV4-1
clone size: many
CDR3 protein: CASSQDGSGRWEQYF
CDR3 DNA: TGCGCCAGCAGCCAAGACGGTAGCGGGAGGTGGGAGCAGTACTTC

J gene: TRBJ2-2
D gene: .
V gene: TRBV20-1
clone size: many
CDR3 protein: CSASSSGHGELFF
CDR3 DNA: TGCAGTGCTTCTTCCTCAGGCCATGGGGAGCTGTTTTTT

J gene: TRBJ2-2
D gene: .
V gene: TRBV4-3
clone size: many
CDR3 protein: CASSPTVGGELFF
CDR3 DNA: TGCGCCAGCAGCCCAACCGTTGGCGGGGAGCTGTTTTTT

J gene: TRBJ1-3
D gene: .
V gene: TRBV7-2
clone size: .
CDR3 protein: CASSLKGSAGNTIYF
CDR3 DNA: TGTGCCAGCAGCTTAAAAGGCTCTGCTGGAAACACCATATATTTT

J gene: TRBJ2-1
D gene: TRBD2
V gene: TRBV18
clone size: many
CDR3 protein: CASSPFTSGGTTSYNEQFF
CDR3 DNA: TGTGCCAGCTCACCCTTCACTAGCGGGGGGACCACCTCCTACAATGAGCAGTTCTTC